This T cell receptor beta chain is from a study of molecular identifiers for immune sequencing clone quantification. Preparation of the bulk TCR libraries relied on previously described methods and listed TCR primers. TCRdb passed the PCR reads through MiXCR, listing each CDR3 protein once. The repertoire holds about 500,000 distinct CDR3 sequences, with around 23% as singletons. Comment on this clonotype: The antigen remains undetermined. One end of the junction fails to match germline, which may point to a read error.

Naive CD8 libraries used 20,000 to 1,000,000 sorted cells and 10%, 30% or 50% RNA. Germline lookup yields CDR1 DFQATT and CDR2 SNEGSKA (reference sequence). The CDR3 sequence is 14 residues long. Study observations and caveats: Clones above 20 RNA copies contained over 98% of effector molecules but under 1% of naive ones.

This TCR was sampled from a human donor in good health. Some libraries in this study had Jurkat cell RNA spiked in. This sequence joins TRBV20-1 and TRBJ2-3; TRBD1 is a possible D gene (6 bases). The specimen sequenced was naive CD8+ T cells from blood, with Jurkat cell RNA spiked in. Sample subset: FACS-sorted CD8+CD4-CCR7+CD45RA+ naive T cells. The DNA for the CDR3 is TGCAGTGCCGGGGACACCTCTAGCACAGATATGCAGTATTTT. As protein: CSAGDTSSTDMQYF.